The next 21 T cell receptor beta chains were all read from a single sample in a study of siplizumab effects on memory and regulatory T cells. Repertoires were generated with immunoSEQ multiplex PCR, while TCRdb's copy carries only in-frame clones and drops some. Of more than 95,000 clones in the sample, 93% were seen once. The sequenced material came from Tregs sorted from blood. These TCRs come from a human donor in good health.

The chain recombines TRBV28 with TRBJ1-5; D remains ambiguous. This CDR3 comprises 12 residues. Trimming removed 8 bases at V and 8 bases at J, with 13 bases between. Per germline, CDR1 MDHEN and CDR2 SYDVKM. CDR3 sequence (DNA): TGTGCCAGCTCGACAACGGTTAAGCCCCAGCATTTT. It encodes CASSTTVKPQHF.

The chain has TRBV5-6 and TRBJ1-2; TRBD1 agrees at 7 bases. With V trimmed by 7 bases and J by 1 base, 4 bases remained unmatched. The CDR3 totals 13 residues. Germline V gene lookup returns CDR1 SGHDT and CDR2 YYEEEE. The CDR3 spells CASRDSLNYGYTF. The CDR3 region has the DNA TGTGCCAGCCGGGACAGCCTTAACTATGGCTACACCTTC.

This clone was found a few times. V usage is TRBV7-9 and J usage is TRBJ1-6; possible D gene TRBD1, 5 bases. Per the germline V gene, CDR1 is SEHNR and CDR2 is FQNEAQ (reference sequence). The V gene lost 3 bases and the J gene lost 9 bases, with 6 bases spanning the gap. The CDR3 loop spans 12 amino acids. This chain's CDR3 is CASSFQGSPLHF. CDR3 coding DNA: TGTGCCAGCAGCTTCCAGGGTTCACCCCTCCACTTT.

Worth noting for this clone: One junction end does not reproduce the germline sequence, and a read error may be involved. The V call is TRBV19, the J call TRBJ1-1; a weak D match, TRBD1 (5 bases). Germline V gene lookup returns CDR1 LNHDA and CDR2 SQIVND (reference sequence). The CDR3 is 14 residues long. CDR3 sequence: CASSIGGRNAEAFF. In nucleotides, the CDR3 is TGTGCCAGTAGTATAGGGGGCAGGAACGCTGAAGCTTTCTTT.

The J gene is TRBJ1-1, the V gene TRBV6-6; D not resolved. The germline gives CDR1 MNHNY, CDR2 SVGAGI (reference sequence). The V gene lost 0 bases and the J gene lost 1 base, with 6 bases spanning the gap. The CDR3 length is 14 residues. CDR3 sequence: CASSYSPTNTEAFF. CDR3 nucleotide sequence: TGTGCCAGCAGTTACTCGCCAACGAACACTGAAGCTTTCTTT.

The genes are TRBV6-1 and TRBJ2-1, with 7 bases aligning to TRBD1. After removal of 4 bases from V and 6 bases from J, the junction contained 9 bases not matched to a gene. The CDR3 is 15 residues long. The germline V gene has CDR1 MNHNS and CDR2 SASEGT. The CDR3 reads CASSVQGQGSNEQFF. For the CDR3, the DNA is TGTGCCAGCAGTGTACAGGGGCAGGGGTCCAATGAGCAGTTCTTC.

The chain couples TRBV29-1 to TRBJ1-4, with D perhaps TRBD1 (6 bases). The CDR3 totals 12 residues. The germline CDR1 and CDR2 sequences are SQVTM and ANQGSEA. The V end was cut by 3 bases, the J end by 8 bases, with 10 bases between. The CDR3: CSVEGGNEKLFF. As DNA, the CDR3 is TGCAGCGTTGAGGGGGGCAACGAAAAACTGTTTTTT.

V gene TRBV5-1 combines with J gene TRBJ1-1, with D maybe TRBD1 (5 bases). CDR1 is SGHRS, CDR2 YFSETQ, per germline. V lost 4 bases and J 1 base, leaving 11 bases between the germline ends. CDR3 length equals 14 residues. The CDR3 DNA reads TGCGCCAGCAGCCCTTCTCAGGGGAACACTGAAGCTTTCTTT. Amino acids: CASSPSQGNTEAFF. Looking up the rest from reference TRBV5-1 and TRBJ1-1 gives the full variable domain: KAGVTQTPRYLIKTRGQQVTLSCSPISGHRSVSWYQQTPGQGLQFLFEYFSETQRNKGNFPGRFSGRQFSNSRSEMNVSTLELGDSALYLCASSPSQGNTEAFFGQGTRLTVV.

In nucleotides, the CDR3 is TGTGCCAGTAGTCTTCAGGGACTAGCGGAAAACAATGAGCAGTTCTTC. Translated, it gives CASSLQGLAENNEQFF. This chain links TRBV19 with TRBJ2-1; 11 bases agree with TRBD2. CDR1 is LNHDA and CDR2 is SQIVND in the germline V gene (reference sequence). Losses at the gene ends were 5 bases for V and 5 bases for J; bases not matched to a gene: 8. CDR3 length equals 16 residues.

The J gene is TRBJ2-5, the V gene TRBV5-6; maybe TRBD2 (6 bases). The better agreement between TRBJ2-7 and the DNA end casts doubt on the J call. There are 15 residues in the CDR3. The V gene's germline CDR1 is SGHDT and CDR2 YYEEEE. The CDR3 coding sequence is TGTGCCAGCAGCTTGATGGGGGGTGGGTCTTACGAGCAGTACTTC. Translation: CASSLMGGGSYEQYF.

This chain uses TRBV5-4 with TRBJ1-2; D might be TRBD1 (5 bases). Trimming took off 4 bases at V and 4 bases at J, with 14 bases between the two ends. There are 14 residues in the CDR3. Germline CDR1 and CDR2: SGHNT and YYREEE (reference sequence). The chain's CDR3 is CASSLRAGSYGYTF. In nucleotides, the CDR3 is TGTGCCAGCAGCCTCCGGGCAGGGAGCTATGGCTACACCTTC.

The chain couples TRBV6-1 to TRBJ1-5; 8 bases are shared with TRBD1. The J segment lost 4 bases and the V segment lost 7 bases, leaving 9 bases of the junction unmatched. CDR1 and CDR2 from the germline V gene are MNHNS and SASEGT. The CDR3 spans 15 residues. Here the CDR3 DNA reads TGTGCCAGCATTCTAGGACAGGGTTGGAATCAGCCCCAGCATTTT. Its translation is CASILGQGWNQPQHF.

This clone was observed a single time. J is TRBJ2-7 and V is TRBV7-8; D remains ambiguous. Germline values: CDR1 SGHVS, CDR2 FQNEAQ. V dropped 5 bases and J dropped 7 bases, with 15 bases sitting between them. This CDR3 contains 13 residues. CDR3 loop: CASSPRTRSEQYF. For the CDR3, the DNA is TGTGCCAGCAGCCCGCGGACCCGATCGGAGCAGTACTTC.

The rearrangement links TRBV5-1 to TRBJ2-7, with 9 nucleotides matching TRBD2. Germline V gives CDR1 SGHRS, CDR2 YFSETQ. This CDR3 is built from 14 residues. Trimming at V came to 6 bases and at J to 6 bases, leaving 10 bases not matched to a gene. This CDR3 is CASTLAGTPAEQYF. The CDR3 DNA follows: TGCGCCAGCACCCTAGCGGGGACACCCGCCGAGCAGTACTTC.

The chain employs TRBV25-1 and TRBJ1-3; 7 nucleotides line up with TRBD1. The CDR3 is made up of 15 amino acids. Germline V gene sequence: CDR1 MGHDK, CDR2 SYGVNS. V lost 1 base, J lost 4 bases, and 4 bases stayed unmatched. The CDR3: CASSESGTAGNTIYF. For the CDR3, the DNA is TGTGCCAGCAGTGAATCCGGGACAGCCGGAAACACCATATATTTT.

This sequence joins TRBV6-6 and TRBJ1-1; the D is unclear. The germline V and J ends were trimmed by 0 bases and 5 bases, with 10 bases remaining between them. Germline V gives CDR1 MNHNY, CDR2 SVGAGI (reference sequence). This CDR3 has 14 residues. The DNA of the CDR3 is TGTGCCAGCAGTTACTCGTCCGGAGCGACTGAAGCTTTCTTT. It yields the protein CASSYSSGATEAFF.

The CDR3 nucleotides read TGTGCCAGCAGGACTTTTTCCCACAATCCCGACTACGAGCAGTACTTC. Its protein product is CASRTFSHNPDYEQYF. The J gene is TRBJ2-7, the V gene TRBV27; D not resolved. This CDR3 comprises 16 residues. Trimming took off 6 bases at V and 3 bases at J, with 21 bases between the two ends. Germline V gene sequence: CDR1 MNHEY, CDR2 SMNVEV (reference sequence).

This clone has a single count. The chain recombines TRBV6-1 with TRBJ1-6; D is uncertain. The length of the CDR3 is 14 residues. The germline V and J ends were trimmed by 8 bases and 4 bases, with 12 bases remaining between them. Germline loops: CDR1 MNHNS, CDR2 SASEGT. The CDR3 is CASAVGFYNSPLHF. The CDR3 DNA sequence: TGTGCCAGCGCAGTAGGGTTTTATAATTCACCCCTCCACTTT.

This clone is classed as medium-sized. This chain uses TRBV29-1 with TRBJ1-2; D possibly corresponds to TRBD1 (6 bases). Between the trimmed V and J ends, which lost 5 bases and 2 bases, there was a span of 12 bases. Germline CDR1 SQVTM, CDR2 ANQGSEA. This CDR3 region has 13 residues. The CDR3 loop reads CSVRYDRNYGYTF. The DNA for the CDR3 is TGCAGCGTTAGATACGACAGGAACTATGGCTACACCTTC.

J is TRBJ2-1 and V is TRBV6-5; 9 bases are a match to TRBD2. This CDR3 contains 16 residues. V was clipped by 4 bases and J by 4 bases; unmatched bases: 8. From germline, CDR1 is MNHEY and CDR2 SVGAGI. Here the CDR3 reads CASSWAGTSLYNEQFF. The CDR3 DNA reads TGTGCCAGCAGTTGGGCCGGGACTAGCCTTTACAATGAGCAGTTCTTC.

The J gene is TRBJ2-6, the V gene TRBV4-2, with a weak D call TRBD1 (6 bases). Germline V gene lookup returns CDR1 LGHNA and CDR2 YNFKEQ. CDR3 size: 17 residues. The V end was cut by 4 bases, the J end by 4 bases, with 17 bases between. The CDR3: CASSPTGGDKGANVLTF. For the CDR3, the DNA is TGTGCCAGCAGCCCGACAGGAGGAGACAAGGGGGCCAACGTCCTGACTTTC.